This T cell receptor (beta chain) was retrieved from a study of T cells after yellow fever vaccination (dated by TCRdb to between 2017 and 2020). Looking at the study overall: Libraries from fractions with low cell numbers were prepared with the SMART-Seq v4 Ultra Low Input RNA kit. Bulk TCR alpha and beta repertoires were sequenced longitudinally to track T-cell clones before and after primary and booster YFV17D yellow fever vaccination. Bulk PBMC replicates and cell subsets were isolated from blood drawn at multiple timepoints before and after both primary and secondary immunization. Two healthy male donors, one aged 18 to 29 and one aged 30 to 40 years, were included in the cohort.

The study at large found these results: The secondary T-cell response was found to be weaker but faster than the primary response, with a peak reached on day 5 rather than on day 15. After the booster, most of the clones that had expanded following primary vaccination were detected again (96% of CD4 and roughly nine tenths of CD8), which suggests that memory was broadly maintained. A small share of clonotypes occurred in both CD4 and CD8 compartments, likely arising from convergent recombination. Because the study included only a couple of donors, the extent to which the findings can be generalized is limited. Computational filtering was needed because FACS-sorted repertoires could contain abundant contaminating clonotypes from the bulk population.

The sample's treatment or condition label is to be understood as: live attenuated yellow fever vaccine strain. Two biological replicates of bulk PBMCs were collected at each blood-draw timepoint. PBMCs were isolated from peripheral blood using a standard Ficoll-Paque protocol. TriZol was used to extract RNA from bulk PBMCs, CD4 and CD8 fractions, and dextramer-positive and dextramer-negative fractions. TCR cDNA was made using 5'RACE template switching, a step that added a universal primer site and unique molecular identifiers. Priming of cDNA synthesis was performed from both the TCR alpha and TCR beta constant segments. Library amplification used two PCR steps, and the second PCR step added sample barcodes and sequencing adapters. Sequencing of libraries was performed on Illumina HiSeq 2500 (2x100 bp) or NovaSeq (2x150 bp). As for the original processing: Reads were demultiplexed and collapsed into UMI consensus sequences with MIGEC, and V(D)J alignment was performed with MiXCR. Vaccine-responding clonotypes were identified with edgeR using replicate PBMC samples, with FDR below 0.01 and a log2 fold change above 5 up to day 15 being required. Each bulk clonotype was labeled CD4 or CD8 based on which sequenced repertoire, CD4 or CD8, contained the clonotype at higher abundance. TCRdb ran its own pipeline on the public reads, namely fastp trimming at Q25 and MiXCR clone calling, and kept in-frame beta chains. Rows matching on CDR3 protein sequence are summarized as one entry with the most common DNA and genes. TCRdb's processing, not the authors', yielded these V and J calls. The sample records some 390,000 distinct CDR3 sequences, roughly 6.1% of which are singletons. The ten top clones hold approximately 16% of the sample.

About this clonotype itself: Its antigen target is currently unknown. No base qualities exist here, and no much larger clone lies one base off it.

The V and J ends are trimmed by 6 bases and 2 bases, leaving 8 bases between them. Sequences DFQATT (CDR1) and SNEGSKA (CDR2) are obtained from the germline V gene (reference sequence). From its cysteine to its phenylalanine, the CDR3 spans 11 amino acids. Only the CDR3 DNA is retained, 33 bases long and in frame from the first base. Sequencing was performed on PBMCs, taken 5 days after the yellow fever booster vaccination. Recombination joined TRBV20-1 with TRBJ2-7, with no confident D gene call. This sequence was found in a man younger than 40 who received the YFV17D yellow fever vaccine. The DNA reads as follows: TGCAGTGCCACCGAAACCTACGAGCAGTACTTC. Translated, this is CSATETYEQYF.